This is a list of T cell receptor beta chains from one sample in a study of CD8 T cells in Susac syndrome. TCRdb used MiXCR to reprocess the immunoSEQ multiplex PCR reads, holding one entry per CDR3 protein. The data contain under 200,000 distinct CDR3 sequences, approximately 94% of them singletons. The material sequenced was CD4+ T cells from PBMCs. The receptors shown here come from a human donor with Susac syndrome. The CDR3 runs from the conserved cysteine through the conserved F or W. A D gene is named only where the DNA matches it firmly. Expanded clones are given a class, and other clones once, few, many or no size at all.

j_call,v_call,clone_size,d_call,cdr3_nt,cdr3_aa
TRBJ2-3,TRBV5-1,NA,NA,TGCGCCAGCAGCTTGGGAGGGTTGAGTGAGCAGTATTTT,CASSLGGLSEQYF
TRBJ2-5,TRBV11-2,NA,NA,TGTGCCAGCAGCAGGGGGGGGTTCCAAGAGACCCAGTACTTC,CASSRGGFQETQYF
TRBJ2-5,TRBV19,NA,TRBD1,TGTGCCAGTAGCATCCAGCCGGGACAGGGACAAGAGACCCAGTACTTC,CASSIQPGQGQETQYF
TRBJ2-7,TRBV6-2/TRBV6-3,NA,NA,TGTGCCAGCAATAGCCGCAGCTCCTACGAGCAGTACTTC,CASNSRSSYEQYF
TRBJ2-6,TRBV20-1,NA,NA,TGCAGTGCTAGAGGCGGCAAACTATCCGGGGCCAACGTCCTGACTTTC,CSARGGKLSGANVLTF
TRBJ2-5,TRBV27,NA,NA,TGTGCCAGCAGTTTAATAGGTTCGGGGACCCAGTACTTC,CASSLIGSGTQYF
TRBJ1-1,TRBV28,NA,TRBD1,TGTGCCAGCAGTCCGCGACAGGGGGCGAACACTGAAGCTTTCTTT,CASSPRQGANTEAFF
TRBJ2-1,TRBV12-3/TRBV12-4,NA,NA,TGTGCCAGCAGCCGGGGTAGGGTAAGCTCCTACAATGAGCAGTTCTTC,CASSRGRVSSYNEQFF
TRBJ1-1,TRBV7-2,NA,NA,TGTGCCAGCAGCTTAGGTGGATCGAACACTGAAGCTTTCTTT,CASSLGGSNTEAFF
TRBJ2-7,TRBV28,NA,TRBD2,TGTGCCAGCAGTTTAGTTTTGTTCGCGGGAGGGCACTACGAGCAGTACTTC,CASSLVLFAGGHYEQYF
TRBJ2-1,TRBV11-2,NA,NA,TGTGCCAGCAGCTTAAAAGCCGAGACTAGTCGGTCTTACAATGAGCAGTTCTTC,CASSLKAETSRSYNEQFF
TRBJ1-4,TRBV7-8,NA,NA,TGTGCCAGCAGCTCCCTGAACGGATTAAATGAAAAACTGTTTTTT,CASSSLNGLNEKLFF
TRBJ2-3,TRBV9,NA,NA,TGTGCCAGCAGCGTAGGGTCCGCAGATACGCAGTATTTT,CASSVGSADTQYF
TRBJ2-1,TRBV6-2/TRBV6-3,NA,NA,TGTGCCAGCAGTATGTTGGGGGGGCTAATCAATGAGCAGTTCTTC,CASSMLGGLINEQFF
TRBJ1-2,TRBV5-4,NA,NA,TGTGCCAGCAGCCACCCGGACCGGGACAACTATGGCTACACCTTC,CASSHPDRDNYGYTF
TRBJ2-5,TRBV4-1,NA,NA,TGCGCCAGCAGCAAGACTAGAGGAGAGACCCAGTACTTC,CASSKTRGETQYF
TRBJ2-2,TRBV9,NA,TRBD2,TGTGCCAGCAGCGTAGTTCCTAGCGGGAACACCGGGGAGCTGTTTTTT,CASSVVPSGNTGELFF
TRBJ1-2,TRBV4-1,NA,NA,TGCGCCAGCAGCCAAGGTCCCGGACGAGACGGCTACACCTTC,CASSQGPGRDGYTF
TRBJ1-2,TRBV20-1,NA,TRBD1,TGCAAAGCGGGACAGACCTATGGCTACACCTTC,CKAGQTYGYTF
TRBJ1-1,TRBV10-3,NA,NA,TGTGCCATCAGCCAAGGGGAAGGGACTGAAGCTTTCTTT,CAISQGEGTEAFF
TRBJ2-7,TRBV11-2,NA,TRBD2,TGTGCCAGCAGGATGGGAGGGAACGAGCAGTACTTC,CASRMGGNEQYF
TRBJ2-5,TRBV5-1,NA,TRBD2,TGCGCCAGCAGTCGCTCGGGGGTAGCGGGGCCAGAGACCCAGTACTTC,CASSRSGVAGPETQYF
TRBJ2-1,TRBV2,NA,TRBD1,TGTGCCAGCAGCCCTCTGACAGGGGATTACAATGAGCAGTTCTTC,CASSPLTGDYNEQFF
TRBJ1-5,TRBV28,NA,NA,TGTGCCAGCAGTATCTCGGACCGGAATCAGCCCCAGCATTTT,CASSISDRNQPQHF
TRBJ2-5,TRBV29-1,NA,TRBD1,TGCAGCGTTGAAGGGGTAGGGACAGGGTCTCCGGAGACCCAGTACTTC,CSVEGVGTGSPETQYF
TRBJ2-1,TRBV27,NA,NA,TGTGCCAGCTCTCCACTAGCCGGGAGTGGGGAGCAGTTCTTC,CASSPLAGSGEQFF
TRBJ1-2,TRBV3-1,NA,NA,TGTGCCAGCAGCCAAGGGACCGACGCCTATGGCTACACCTTC,CASSQGTDAYGYTF
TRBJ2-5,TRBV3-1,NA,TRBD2,TGTGCCAGCAGGTATGGACTAGCGGGAGAAGAGACCCAGTACTTC,CASRYGLAGEETQYF
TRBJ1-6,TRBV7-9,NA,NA,TGTGCCAGCAGCCGTACTGGGGAATCACCCCTCCACTTT,CASSRTGESPLHF
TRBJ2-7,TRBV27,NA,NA,TGTGCCAGCAGTTTACAACAGGGCTACGAGCAGTACTTC,CASSLQQGYEQYF
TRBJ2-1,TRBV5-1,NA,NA,TGCGCCAGCAGCTCCGCGGGACTCCAAAACAATGAGCAGTTCTTC,CASSSAGLQNNEQFF
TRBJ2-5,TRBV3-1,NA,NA,TGTGCCAGCAGCCTCCGCGACGGGCAAGAGACCCAGTACTTC,CASSLRDGQETQYF
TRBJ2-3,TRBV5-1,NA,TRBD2,TGCGCCAGCAGCCCCGGACTAGCGGGGGGTGGTACAGATACGCAGTATTTT,CASSPGLAGGGTDTQYF
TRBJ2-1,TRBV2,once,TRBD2,TGTGCCAGCAAAGAGCGGGGGAGCTCCTACAATGAGCAGTTCTTC,CASKERGSSYNEQFF
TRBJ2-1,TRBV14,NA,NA,TGTGCCAGCAGCCAAGATCAGCGATACAATGAGCAGTTCTTC,CASSQDQRYNEQFF
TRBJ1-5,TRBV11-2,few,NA,TGTGCCAGCAGCTTAGAGGGGTACAATCAGCCCCAGCATTTT,CASSLEGYNQPQHF